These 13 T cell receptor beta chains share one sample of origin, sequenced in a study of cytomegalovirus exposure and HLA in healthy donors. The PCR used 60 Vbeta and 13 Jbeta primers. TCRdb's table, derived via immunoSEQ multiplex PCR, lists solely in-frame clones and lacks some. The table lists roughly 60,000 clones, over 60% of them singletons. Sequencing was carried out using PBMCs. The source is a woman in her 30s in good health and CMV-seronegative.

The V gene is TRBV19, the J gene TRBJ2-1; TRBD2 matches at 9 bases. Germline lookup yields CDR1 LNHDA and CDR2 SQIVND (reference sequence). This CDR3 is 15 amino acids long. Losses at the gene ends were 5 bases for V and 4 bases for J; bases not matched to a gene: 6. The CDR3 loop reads CASSLPGLAYNEQFF. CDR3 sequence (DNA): TGTGCCAGTAGTCTTCCGGGACTAGCATACAATGAGCAGTTCTTC. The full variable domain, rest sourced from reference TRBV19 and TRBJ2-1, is DGGITQSPKYLFRKEGQNVTLSCEQNLNHDAMYWYRQDPGQGLRLIYYSQIVNDFQKGDIAEGYSVSREKKESFPLTVTSAQKNPTAFYLCASSLPGLAYNEQFFGPGTRLTVL.

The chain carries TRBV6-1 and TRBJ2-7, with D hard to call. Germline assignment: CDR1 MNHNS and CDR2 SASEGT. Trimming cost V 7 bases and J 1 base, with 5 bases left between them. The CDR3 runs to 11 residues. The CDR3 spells CASTKSYEQYF. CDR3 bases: TGTGCCAGCACCAAATCCTACGAGCAGTACTTC.

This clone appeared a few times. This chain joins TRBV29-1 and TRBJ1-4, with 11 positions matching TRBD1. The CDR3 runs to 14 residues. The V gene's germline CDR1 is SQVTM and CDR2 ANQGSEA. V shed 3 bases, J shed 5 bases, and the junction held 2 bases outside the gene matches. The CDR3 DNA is TGCAGCGTTGAGGGGACAGGGGGGAATGAAAAACTGTTTTTT. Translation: CSVEGTGGNEKLFF.

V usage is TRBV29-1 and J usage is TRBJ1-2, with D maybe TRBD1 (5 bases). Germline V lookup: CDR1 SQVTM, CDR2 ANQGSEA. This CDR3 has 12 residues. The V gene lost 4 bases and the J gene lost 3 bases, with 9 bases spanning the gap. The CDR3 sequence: CSVVRDYYGYTF. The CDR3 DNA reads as TGCAGCGTTGTTCGGGACTACTATGGCTACACCTTC. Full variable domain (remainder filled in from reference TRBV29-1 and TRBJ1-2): SAVISQKPSRDICQRGTSLTIQCQVDSQVTMMFWYRQQPGQSLTLIATANQGSEATYESGFVIDKFPISRPNLTFSTLTVSNMSPEDSSIYLCSVVRDYYGYTFGSGTRLTVV.

Here the CDR3 reads CASSPEGAVSTNEKLFF. In DNA form, the CDR3 reads TGTGCCAGCAGCCCCGAGGGGGCCGTATCAACTAATGAAAAACTGTTTTTT. The chain joins TRBV11-2 to TRBJ1-4, with TRBD1 matching 7 bases. This CDR3 region has 17 residues. The junction had 9 bases not matched to a gene; V was cut back by 5 bases and J by 0 bases. Looked up from germline, CDR1 is SGHAT and CDR2 is FQNNGV.

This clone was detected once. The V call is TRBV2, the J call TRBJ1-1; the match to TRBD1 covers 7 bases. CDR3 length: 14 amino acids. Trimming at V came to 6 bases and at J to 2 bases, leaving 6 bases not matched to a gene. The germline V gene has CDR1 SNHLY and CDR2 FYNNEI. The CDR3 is CASRAGDSNTEAFF. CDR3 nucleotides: TGTGCCAGCAGGGCCGGGGACAGTAACACTGAAGCTTTCTTT.

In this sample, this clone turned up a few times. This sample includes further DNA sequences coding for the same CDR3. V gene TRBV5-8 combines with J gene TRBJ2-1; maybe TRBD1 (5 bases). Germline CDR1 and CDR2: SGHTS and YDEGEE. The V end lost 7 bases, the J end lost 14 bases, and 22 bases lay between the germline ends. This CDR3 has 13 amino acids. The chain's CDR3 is CASDTRQSPRKFF. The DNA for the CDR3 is TGTGCCAGCGATACCAGACAGTCGCCCAGGAAGTTCTTC.

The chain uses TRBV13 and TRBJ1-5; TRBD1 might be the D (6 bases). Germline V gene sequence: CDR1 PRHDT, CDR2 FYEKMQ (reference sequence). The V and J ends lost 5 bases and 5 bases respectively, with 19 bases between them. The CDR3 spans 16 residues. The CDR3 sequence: CASSPPPGHSDQPQHF. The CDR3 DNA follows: TGTGCCAGCAGCCCCCCCCCGGGACACTCGGATCAGCCCCAGCATTTT. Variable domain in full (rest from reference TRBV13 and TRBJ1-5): AAGVIQSPRHLIKEKRETATLKCYPIPRHDTVYWYQQGPGQDPQFLISFYEKMQSDKGSIPDRFSAQQFSDYHSELNMSSLELGDSALYFCASSPPPGHSDQPQHFGDGTRLSIL.

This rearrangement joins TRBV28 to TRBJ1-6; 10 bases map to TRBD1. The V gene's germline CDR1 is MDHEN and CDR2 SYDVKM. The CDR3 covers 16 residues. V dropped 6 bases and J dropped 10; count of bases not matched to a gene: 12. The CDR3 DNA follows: TGTGCCAGCAGACCGGGACAGGGGACCCTCGGGTCACCCCTCCACTTT. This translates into CASRPGQGTLGSPLHF.

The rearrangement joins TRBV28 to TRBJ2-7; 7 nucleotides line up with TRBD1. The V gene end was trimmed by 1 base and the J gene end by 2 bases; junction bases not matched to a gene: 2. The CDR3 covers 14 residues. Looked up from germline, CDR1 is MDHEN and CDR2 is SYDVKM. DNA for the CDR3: TGTGCCAGCAGTTTATTAGGGACAGCCTACGAGCAGTACTTC. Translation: CASSLLGTAYEQYF. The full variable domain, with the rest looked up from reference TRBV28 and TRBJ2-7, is DVKVTQSSRYLVKRTGEKVFLECVQDMDHENMFWYRQDPGLGLRLIYFSYDVKMKEKGDIPEGYSVSREKKERFSLILESASTNQTSMYLCASSLLGTAYEQYFGPGTRLTVT.

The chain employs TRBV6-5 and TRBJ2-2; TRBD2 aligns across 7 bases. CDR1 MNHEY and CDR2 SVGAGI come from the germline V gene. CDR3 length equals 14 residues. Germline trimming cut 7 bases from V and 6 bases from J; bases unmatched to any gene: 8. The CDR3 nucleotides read TGTGCCAGCAAAAAGGGAGGGGAGCCCGGGGAGCTGTTTTTT. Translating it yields CASKKGGEPGELFF.

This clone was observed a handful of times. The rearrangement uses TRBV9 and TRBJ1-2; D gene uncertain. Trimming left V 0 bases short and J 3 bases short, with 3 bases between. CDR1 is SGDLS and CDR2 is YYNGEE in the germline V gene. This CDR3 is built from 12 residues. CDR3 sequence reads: CASSVADYGYTF. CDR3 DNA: TGTGCCAGCAGCGTAGCTGACTATGGCTACACCTTC.

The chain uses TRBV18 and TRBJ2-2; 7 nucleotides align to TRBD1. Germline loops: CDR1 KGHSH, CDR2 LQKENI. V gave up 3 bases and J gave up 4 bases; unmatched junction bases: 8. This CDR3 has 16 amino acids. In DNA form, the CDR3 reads TGTGCCAGCTCACCGACAGGGCCACAGACCACCGGGGAGCTGTTTTTT. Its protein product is CASSPTGPQTTGELFF.